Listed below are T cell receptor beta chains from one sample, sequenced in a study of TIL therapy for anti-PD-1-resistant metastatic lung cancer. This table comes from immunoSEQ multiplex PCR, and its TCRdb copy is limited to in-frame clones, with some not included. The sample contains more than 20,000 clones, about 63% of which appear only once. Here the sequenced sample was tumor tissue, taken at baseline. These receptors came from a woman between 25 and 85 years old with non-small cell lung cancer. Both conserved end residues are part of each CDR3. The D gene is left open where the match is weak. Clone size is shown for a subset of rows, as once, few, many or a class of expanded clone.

cdr3_aa: CASSGSGTPTQYF
cdr3_nt: TGTGCCAGCAGCGGGTCCGGGACACCAACGCAGTATTTT
clone_size: -
v_call: TRBV7-9
d_call: -
j_call: TRBJ2-3

cdr3_aa: CASSLGGTNTQYF
cdr3_nt: TGTGCCAGCAGCTTAGGAGGGACGAATACGCAGTATTTT
clone_size: -
v_call: TRBV7-9
d_call: -
j_call: TRBJ2-3

cdr3_aa: CAIRPPTGQHGNEQFF
cdr3_nt: TGTGCCATCAGGCCCCCTACGGGACAGCATGGGAATGAGCAGTTCTTC
clone_size: -
v_call: TRBV10-3
d_call: TRBD1
j_call: TRBJ2-1

cdr3_aa: CASSSNRGLRASYEQYF
cdr3_nt: TGTGCCAGCAGCTCTAACCGGGGGCTGAGGGCCTCCTACGAGCAGTACTTC
clone_size: -
v_call: TRBV14
d_call: -
j_call: TRBJ2-7

cdr3_aa: CASENQGHEQYF
cdr3_nt: TGTGCCAGCGAAAATCAGGGGCACGAGCAGTACTTC
clone_size: once
v_call: TRBV6-1
d_call: -
j_call: TRBJ2-7

cdr3_aa: CASSLDSATNEKLFF
cdr3_nt: TGCGCCAGCAGCCTGGACAGTGCAACTAATGAAAAACTGTTTTTT
clone_size: many
v_call: TRBV5-1
d_call: -
j_call: TRBJ1-4

cdr3_aa: CASSVSTSGAYNEQFF
cdr3_nt: TGTGCCAGCAGTGTCTCGACTAGCGGGGCCTACAATGAGCAGTTCTTC
clone_size: -
v_call: TRBV2
d_call: TRBD2
j_call: TRBJ2-1

cdr3_aa: CATSRGTAASTDTQYF
cdr3_nt: TGTGCCACCAGCAGAGGGACAGCCGCTAGCACAGATACGCAGTATTTT
clone_size: -
v_call: TRBV15
d_call: -
j_call: TRBJ2-3

cdr3_aa: CASSYRNAANEKLFF
cdr3_nt: TGTGCCAGCAGTTATCGCAACGCAGCTAATGAAAAACTGTTTTTT
clone_size: -
v_call: TRBV6-5
d_call: -
j_call: TRBJ1-4

cdr3_aa: CASSEIAGQTQYF
cdr3_nt: TGCGCCAGCAGTGAAATAGCGGGGCAGACCCAGTACTTC
clone_size: -
v_call: TRBV10-1
d_call: TRBD2
j_call: TRBJ2-5

cdr3_aa: CASRLTGTAHGYTF
cdr3_nt: TGTGCCAGCAGGTTAACCGGGACGGCACATGGCTACACCTTC
clone_size: few
v_call: TRBV28
d_call: -
j_call: TRBJ1-2

cdr3_aa: CASSEGRWVKYEQYF
cdr3_nt: TGTGCCAGCAGTGAGGGGCGTTGGGTTAAATACGAGCAGTACTTC
clone_size: -
v_call: TRBV2
d_call: -
j_call: TRBJ2-7

cdr3_aa: CASSDPSHGETQYF
cdr3_nt: TGTGCCAGCAGTGATCCCTCCCACGGGGAGACCCAGTACTTC
clone_size: -
v_call: TRBV5-4
d_call: -
j_call: TRBJ2-5

cdr3_aa: CAIRTSGSHEQFF
cdr3_nt: TGTGCCATACGGACTAGCGGGAGCCATGAGCAGTTCTTC
clone_size: -
v_call: TRBV6-6
d_call: TRBD2
j_call: TRBJ2-1

cdr3_aa: CAIGQETQYF
cdr3_nt: TGTGCCATAGGACAAGAGACCCAGTACTTC
clone_size: -
v_call: TRBV15
d_call: -
j_call: TRBJ2-5

cdr3_aa: CASATDVLYEQYF
cdr3_nt: TGTGCCAGCGCTACGGATGTGTTATACGAGCAGTACTTC
clone_size: -
v_call: TRBV5-4
d_call: -
j_call: TRBJ2-7

cdr3_aa: CATGQGLSYEQYF
cdr3_nt: TGTGCCACTGGACAGGGTCTATCCTACGAGCAGTACTTC
clone_size: few
v_call: TRBV11-2
d_call: TRBD1
j_call: TRBJ2-7

cdr3_aa: CTSSHGGGGYEQYF
cdr3_nt: TGCACCAGCAGCCATGGCGGGGGAGGCTACGAGCAGTACTTC
clone_size: few
v_call: TRBV1
d_call: -
j_call: TRBJ2-7

cdr3_aa: CAWSKSGLVGETQYF
cdr3_nt: TGTGCCTGGAGTAAAAGCGGACTAGTCGGAGAGACCCAGTACTTC
clone_size: -
v_call: TRBV30
d_call: TRBD2
j_call: TRBJ2-5

cdr3_aa: CASSSDTGELFF
cdr3_nt: TGTGCCAGCAGTTCCGACACCGGGGAGCTGTTTTTT
clone_size: -
v_call: TRBV11-3
d_call: -
j_call: TRBJ2-2

cdr3_aa: CASSYRENQPQHF
cdr3_nt: TGTGCCAGCAGTTACAGGGAAAATCAGCCCCAGCATTTT
clone_size: once
v_call: TRBV6-5
d_call: -
j_call: TRBJ1-5

cdr3_aa: CASSQGDRAYEQYF
cdr3_nt: TGCGCCAGCAGCCAAGGGGACAGGGCCTACGAGCAGTACTTC
clone_size: few
v_call: TRBV4-1
d_call: TRBD1
j_call: TRBJ2-7

cdr3_aa: CASSAGGASGEQYF
cdr3_nt: TGCGCCAGCTCGGCGGGAGGAGCTTCTGGTGAGCAGTACTTC
clone_size: -
v_call: TRBV5-1
d_call: TRBD2
j_call: TRBJ2-7